Below, 24 T cell receptor beta chains from the same sample are listed, as sequenced in a study of blood T cell repertoires in COVID-19. TCRdb's copy holds only in-frame clones and misses some; the assay was immunoSEQ multiplex PCR. The sample comprises around 99,000 clones, more than 80% of which are singletons, and about 1.1% rests with the top ten. The sample comprised peripheral blood. These receptors all stem from a human donor in a cohort sampled during active COVID-19.

The CDR3 coding sequence is TGTGCCAGTAGTATAAAACCCTCTGTAGATCGGGACAGGGGACAAGAGACCCAGTACTTC. It translates to CASSIKPSVDRDRGQETQYF. The chain couples TRBV19 to TRBJ2-5; the match to TRBD1 covers 10 bases. V was clipped by 2 bases and J by 2 bases; unmatched bases: 17. The CDR3 sequence is 20 residues long. Germline V gene sequence: CDR1 LNHDA, CDR2 SQIVND (reference sequence).

This chain uses TRBV13 with TRBJ2-1; the match to TRBD2 covers 10 bases. Trimming at V came to 7 bases and at J to 1 base, leaving 10 bases not matched to a gene. The CDR3 length is 17 residues. Germline CDR1 PRHDT, CDR2 FYEKMQ (reference sequence). CDR3 DNA sequence: TGTGCCAGCACCTCCCCAGGTAGCGGGGGGTCCTACAATGAGCAGTTCTTC. Protein: CASTSPGSGGSYNEQFF.

The chain is built from TRBV7-6 and TRBJ1-3; D unclear. This CDR3 region has 17 residues. V lost 2 bases and J 0 bases, leaving 14 bases between the germline ends. From germline, CDR1 is SGHVS and CDR2 FNYEAQ. The CDR3, as DNA: TGTGCCAGCAGCTTACAACGCCAACCGAGCTCTGGAAACACCATATATTTT. Translated: CASSLQRQPSSGNTIYF.

This clone was picked up a small number of times. The rearrangement uses TRBV7-2 and TRBJ1-6; perhaps TRBD1 as D (5 bases). Germline values: CDR1 SGHTA, CDR2 FQGNSA. The CDR3 consists of 17 residues. Trimming pared 3 bases from V and 0 bases from J, leaving 12 bases between. This chain's CDR3 is CASSLAGRSSYNSPLHF. The CDR3 region has the DNA TGTGCCAGCAGCTTGGCGGGACGGAGCTCCTATAATTCACCCCTCCACTTT.

This clone was found many times. The V and J genes are TRBV14 and TRBJ1-6, with D maybe TRBD1 (5 bases). The V gene lost 3 bases and the J gene lost 4 bases, with 13 bases spanning the gap. This CDR3 comprises 16 residues. Germline CDR1 and CDR2: SGHDN and FVKESK. The chain's CDR3 is CASSQARVSYNSPLHF. As DNA, the CDR3 is TGTGCCAGCAGCCAGGCCAGGGTTTCTTATAATTCACCCCTCCACTTT. Full variable domain (rest looked up from reference TRBV14 and TRBJ1-6): EAGVTQFPSHSVIEKGQTVTLRCDPISGHDNLYWYRRVMGKEIKFLLHFVKESKQDESGMPNNRFLAERTGGTYSTLKVQPAELEDSGVYFCASSQARVSYNSPLHFGNGTRLTVT.

CDR3 sequence: CASSEIPGRGGYTF. CDR3 nucleotides: TGTGCCAGCAGTGAAATACCGGGTCGGGGTGGCTACACCTTC. The V call is TRBV2, the J call TRBJ1-2; D is unclear. Germline values: CDR1 SNHLY, CDR2 FYNNEI. The CDR3 loop spans 14 amino acids. Trimming shortened V by 2 bases and J by 7 bases, and 14 bases separated the two germline ends.

This clone came up a few times. The rearrangement uses TRBV5-4 and TRBJ2-1, with 10 bases identical to TRBD2. Germline V lookup: CDR1 SGHNT, CDR2 YYREEE (reference sequence). With V trimmed by 2 bases and J by 10 bases, 9 bases remained unmatched. The CDR3 covers 15 residues. This CDR3 reads CASSFGGTSVLEQFF. For the CDR3, the DNA is TGTGCCAGCAGCTTTGGAGGGACTAGCGTTTTGGAGCAGTTCTTC.

The chain joins TRBV4-3 to TRBJ2-1; D uncertain. The V end lost 0 bases, the J end lost 0 bases, and 6 bases lay between the germline ends. The CDR3 runs 15 residues. CDR1 is LGHNA and CDR2 is YSLEER in the germline V gene. CDR3 coding DNA: TGCGCCAGCAGCCAAGAGGGCAGCTCCTACAATGAGCAGTTCTTC. Amino acids: CASSQEGSSYNEQFF.

The V gene is TRBV4-3, the J gene TRBJ1-1; 7 bases map to TRBD1. CDR3 length: 16 amino acids. Losses at the gene ends were 0 bases for V and 5 bases for J; bases not matched to a gene: 9. Germline CDR1 is LGHNA and CDR2 is YSLEER. In nucleotides, the CDR3 is TGCGCCAGCAGCCAAGATCTACTTCAGGGGGTTACTGAAGCTTTCTTT. This translates into CASSQDLLQGVTEAFF.

This rearrangement joins TRBV9 to TRBJ2-5; the match to TRBD1 covers 9 bases. Per the germline V gene, CDR1 is SGDLS and CDR2 is YYNGEE. The J segment lost 3 bases and the V segment lost 1 base, leaving 1 base of the junction unmatched. The length of the CDR3 is 14 residues. The CDR3 DNA follows: TGTGCCAGCAGCGTAAGGACAGGGGAAGAGACCCAGTACTTC. Residues: CASSVRTGEETQYF.

Comments on this clone: This specimen includes other DNA sequences encoding the same CDR3. This chain uses TRBV6-1 with TRBJ1-1, with D perhaps matching TRBD1 (6 bases). The ends were cut back, 2 bases at V and 2 bases at J, with 12 bases in the middle. This CDR3 is 15 amino acids long. From germline, CDR1 is MNHNS and CDR2 SASEGT. DNA for the CDR3: TGTGCCAGCAGTGAACCGGGACAAGGAAACACTGAAGCTTTCTTT. Protein product: CASSEPGQGNTEAFF.

This chain joins TRBV4-2 and TRBJ2-5; tentatively, D is TRBD2 (5 bases). Per germline, CDR1 LGHNA and CDR2 YNFKEQ. The CDR3 has 14 amino acids. The germline V and J ends were trimmed by 0 bases and 4 bases, with 9 bases remaining between them. CDR3 sequence (DNA): TGTGCCAGCAGCCAAGAGAGGGTTAGAGAGACCCAGTACTTC. The encoded protein is CASSQERVRETQYF.

There are a few counts of this clone. The chain employs TRBV4-1 and TRBJ1-5; maybe TRBD1 (5 bases). V dropped 0 bases and J dropped 3 bases, with 6 bases sitting between them. Germline V lookup: CDR1 MGHRA, CDR2 YSYEKL. This CDR3 region has 14 residues. Here the CDR3 DNA reads TGCGCCAGCAGCCAAGATGGGGCCAATCAGCCCCAGCATTTT. Encoded protein: CASSQDGANQPQHF.

This clone was seen only a few times. The J gene is TRBJ1-5, the V gene TRBV28; 11 nucleotides match TRBD1. Germline values: CDR1 MDHEN, CDR2 SYDVKM. The CDR3 is 17 residues long. The ends lost 3 bases at V and 4 bases at J; junction bases unmatched: 8. The CDR3 DNA sequence: TGTGCCAGCAGTTTCCCGCTTGGGACAGGGGGGAATCAGCCCCAGCATTTT. It is translated as CASSFPLGTGGNQPQHF.

This sequence joins TRBV27 and TRBJ2-7, with 7 bases matching TRBD1. Germline loops: CDR1 MNHEY, CDR2 SMNVEV (reference sequence). V gave up 2 bases and J gave up 2 bases; unmatched junction bases: 6. CDR3 length equals 15 residues. DNA of the CDR3: TGTGCCAGCAGTTTAGGGGACAGCCGTACCTACGAGCAGTACTTC. Its protein product is CASSLGDSRTYEQYF.

The chain uses TRBV28 and TRBJ1-3; 7 nucleotides line up with TRBD1. The V and J ends lost 4 bases and 5 bases, in that order; junction bases with no gene match: 8. CDR3 size: 15 residues. Germline lookup yields CDR1 MDHEN and CDR2 SYDVKM. CDR3 nucleotide sequence: TGTGCCAGCAGTTACCGGGACAGTATTCGAAACACCATATATTTT. Translating gives CASSYRDSIRNTIYF.

The chain uses TRBV11-3 and TRBJ2-7; TRBD1 might be the D (5 bases). The V and J ends lost 3 bases and 5 bases respectively, with 8 bases between them. Germline-derived CDR1 and CDR2 are SGHNT and YENEEA. The CDR3 spans 12 residues. CDR3 in amino acids: CASSLDTNEQYF. In DNA form, the CDR3 reads TGTGCCAGCAGCTTGGACACCAACGAGCAGTACTTC.

The chain recombines TRBV12-3 or TRBV12-4 with TRBJ1-2, with D possibly being TRBD1 (5 bases). The CDR3 runs to 11 residues. Trimming stripped 10 bases from V and 5 bases from J, with 11 bases between. The chain's CDR3 is CATSQGYGYTF. As DNA, the CDR3 is TGTGCCACTTCCCAGGGATATGGCTACACCTTC.

J is TRBJ2-4 and V is TRBV19, with 12 bases identical to TRBD1. The CDR3 sequence is 18 residues long. CDR1 and CDR2 (germline): LNHDA, SQIVND (reference sequence). J lost 7 bases, V lost 1 base, and 11 bases had no gene match. The CDR3 bases are TGTGCCAGTAGTATAGCCCTGGGGACAGGGGGCGCACGGAACATTCAGTACTTC. It encodes CASSIALGTGGARNIQYF.

V is TRBV9 and J is TRBJ2-7, with D possibly matching TRBD1 (6 bases). The CDR3 loop spans 16 amino acids. V shed 0 bases and J shed 3 bases, with 16 bases lying between them. CDR1 and CDR2 from the germline V gene are SGDLS and YYNGEE. Written as DNA, the CDR3 is TGTGCCAGCAGCGTAGGTTCAGGGGATGCTTACTACGAGCAGTACTTC. Protein: CASSVGSGDAYYEQYF.

V usage is TRBV5-6 and J usage is TRBJ2-7, with TRBD1 matching 9 bases. With 0 bases clipped from V and 3 bases from J, the junction kept 7 bases outside the gene matches. CDR1 and CDR2 from the germline V gene are SGHDT and YYEEEE. This CDR3 is built from 16 residues. DNA of the CDR3: TGTGCCAGCAGCTTGGCCTTGGGACAGGGAGACTACGAGCAGTACTTC. Translating gives CASSLALGQGDYEQYF.

The chain joins TRBV6-1 to TRBJ2-5, with 8 bases fitting TRBD2. Germline CDR1 is MNHNS and CDR2 is SASEGT. The CDR3 contains 16 residues. The V and J ends lost 3 bases and 1 base, in that order; junction bases with no gene match: 7. CDR3 in DNA: TGTGCCAGCAGTGACCGTCCGGGGGGGTTCCAAGAGACCCAGTACTTC. This sequence encodes CASSDRPGGFQETQYF.

This clone appeared a few times. V and J are TRBV19 and TRBJ1-5; no clear D. V was clipped by 7 bases and J by 5 bases, with 15 bases between them. Per germline, CDR1 LNHDA and CDR2 SQIVND (reference sequence). This CDR3 spans 14 amino acids. In DNA form, the CDR3 reads TGTGCCAGTACCCTGGCGACACCCGATCAGCCCCAGCATTTT. As protein: CASTLATPDQPQHF.

This chain uses TRBV18 with TRBJ2-7; a possible D gene is TRBD1 (7 bases). CDR3 size: 14 residues. Trimming took off 4 bases at V and 2 bases at J, with 12 bases between the two ends. Germline V gene data show CDR1 as KGHSH and CDR2 as LQKENI. DNA of the CDR3: TGTGCCAGCTCACGGGGAGGACAGGCCTACGAGCAGTACTTC. Encoded protein: CASSRGGQAYEQYF.